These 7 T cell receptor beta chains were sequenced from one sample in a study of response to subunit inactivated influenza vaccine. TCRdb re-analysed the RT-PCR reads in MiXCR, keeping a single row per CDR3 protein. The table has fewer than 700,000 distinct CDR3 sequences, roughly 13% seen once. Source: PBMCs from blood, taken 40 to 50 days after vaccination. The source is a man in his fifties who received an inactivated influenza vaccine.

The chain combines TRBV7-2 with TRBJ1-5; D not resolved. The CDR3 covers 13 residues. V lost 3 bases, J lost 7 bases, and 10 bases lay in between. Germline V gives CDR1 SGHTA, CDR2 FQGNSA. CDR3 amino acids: CASSFSGPQPQHF. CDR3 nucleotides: TGTGCCAGCAGCTTCTCGGGTCCCCAGCCCCAGCATTTT.

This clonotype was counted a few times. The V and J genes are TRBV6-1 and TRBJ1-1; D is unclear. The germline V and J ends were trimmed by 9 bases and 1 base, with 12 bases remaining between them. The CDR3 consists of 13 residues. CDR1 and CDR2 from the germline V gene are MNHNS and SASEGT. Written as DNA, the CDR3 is TGTGCCAGTAAGACCCCCCCGAACACTGAAGCTTTCTTT. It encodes CASKTPPNTEAFF.

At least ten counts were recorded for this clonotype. This CDR3 reads CASSARDRASYEQYF. DNA of the CDR3: TGTGCCAGCAGCGCCCGGGACAGGGCCTCCTACGAGCAGTACTTC. The chain carries TRBV5-4 and TRBJ2-7; 9 nucleotides match TRBD1. CDR3 length equals 15 residues. Germline loops: CDR1 SGHNT, CDR2 YYREEE (reference sequence). The V gene end was trimmed by 4 bases and the J gene end by 0 bases; junction bases not matched to a gene: 5.

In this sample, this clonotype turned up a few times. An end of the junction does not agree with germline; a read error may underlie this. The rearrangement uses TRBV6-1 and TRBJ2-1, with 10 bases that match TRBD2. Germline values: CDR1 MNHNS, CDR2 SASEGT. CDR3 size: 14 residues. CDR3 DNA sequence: TGTGCCAGCACTGAACTAGCGGGGCACAATGAGCAGTTCTTC. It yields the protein CASTELAGHNEQFF.

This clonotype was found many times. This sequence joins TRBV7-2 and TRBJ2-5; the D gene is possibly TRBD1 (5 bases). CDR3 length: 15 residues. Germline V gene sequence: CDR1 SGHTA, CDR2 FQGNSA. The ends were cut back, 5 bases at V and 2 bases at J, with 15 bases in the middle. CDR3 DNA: TGTGCCAGCAGCCATGGGCGGACAAGTCAAGAGACCCAGTACTTC. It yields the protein CASSHGRTSQETQYF.

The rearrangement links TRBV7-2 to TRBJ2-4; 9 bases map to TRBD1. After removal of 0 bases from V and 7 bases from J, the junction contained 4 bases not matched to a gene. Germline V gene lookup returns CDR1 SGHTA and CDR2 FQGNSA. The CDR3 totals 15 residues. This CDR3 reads CASSLAGTGWNIQYF. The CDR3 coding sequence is TGTGCCAGCAGCTTAGCGGGGACAGGGTGGAACATTCAGTACTTC.

The CDR3 is CASSQGGGSGANVLTF. CDR3 in DNA: TGCGCCAGCAGCCAAGGAGGGGGCTCTGGGGCCAACGTCCTGACTTTC. The V gene is TRBV4-3, the J gene TRBJ2-6; weak D call: TRBD1 (6 bases). Germline V gene lookup returns CDR1 LGHNA and CDR2 YSLEER. The CDR3 is 16 residues long. The V end lost 1 base, the J end lost 0 bases, and 7 bases lay between the germline ends.